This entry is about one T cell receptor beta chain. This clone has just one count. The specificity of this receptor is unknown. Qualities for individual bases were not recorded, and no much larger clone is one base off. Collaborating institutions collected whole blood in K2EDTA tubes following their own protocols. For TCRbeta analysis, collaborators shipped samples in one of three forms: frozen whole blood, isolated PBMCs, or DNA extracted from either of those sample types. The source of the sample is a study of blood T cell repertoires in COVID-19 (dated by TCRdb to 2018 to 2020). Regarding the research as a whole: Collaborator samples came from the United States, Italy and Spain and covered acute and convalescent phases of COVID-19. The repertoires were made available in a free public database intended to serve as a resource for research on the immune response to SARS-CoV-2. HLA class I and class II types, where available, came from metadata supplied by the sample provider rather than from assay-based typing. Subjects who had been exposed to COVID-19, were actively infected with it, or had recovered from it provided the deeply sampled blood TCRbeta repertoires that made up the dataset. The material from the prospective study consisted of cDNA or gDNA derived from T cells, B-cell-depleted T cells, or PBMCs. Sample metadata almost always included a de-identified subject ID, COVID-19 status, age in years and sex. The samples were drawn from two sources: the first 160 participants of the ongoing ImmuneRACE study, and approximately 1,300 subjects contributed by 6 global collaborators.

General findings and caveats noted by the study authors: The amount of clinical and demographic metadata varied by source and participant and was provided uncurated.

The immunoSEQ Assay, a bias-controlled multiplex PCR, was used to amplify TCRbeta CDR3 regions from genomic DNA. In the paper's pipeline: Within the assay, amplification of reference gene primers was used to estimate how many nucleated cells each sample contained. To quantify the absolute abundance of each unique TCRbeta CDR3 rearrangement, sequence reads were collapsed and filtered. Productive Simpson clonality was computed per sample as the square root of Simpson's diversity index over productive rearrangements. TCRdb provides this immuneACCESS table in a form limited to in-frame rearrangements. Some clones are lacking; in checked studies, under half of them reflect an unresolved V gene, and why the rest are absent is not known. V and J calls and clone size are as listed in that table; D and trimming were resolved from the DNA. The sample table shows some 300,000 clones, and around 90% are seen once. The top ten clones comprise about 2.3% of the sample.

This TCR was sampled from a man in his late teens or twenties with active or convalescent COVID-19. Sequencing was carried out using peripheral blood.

The DNA sequence reads TGCGCCAGCAGCTTGTTAAATAGCGGGGGGGCAGGTGATACGCAGTATTTT. It translates as CASSLLNSGGAGDTQYF. The sequence links TRBV5-1 to TRBJ2-3; 11 middle bases align to TRBD2. Trimming accounts for 1 base at V and 6 bases at J, while the number of junction bases matched to no gene is 10. CDR1 and CDR2, per the germline V gene, are SGHRS and YFSETQ. CDR3 length: 17 amino acids, cysteine to phenylalanine. Solely the CDR3 DNA is kept, with 51 bases framed from the first base. Here the CDR3 is joined to the reference TRBV5-1 and TRBJ2-3 genes, and the full variable domain is: KAGVTQTPRYLIKTRGQQVTLSCSPISGHRSVSWYQQTPGQGLQFLFEYFSETQRNKGNFPGRFSGRQFSNSRSEMNVSTLELGDSALYLCASSLLNSGGAGDTQYFGPGTRLTVL.